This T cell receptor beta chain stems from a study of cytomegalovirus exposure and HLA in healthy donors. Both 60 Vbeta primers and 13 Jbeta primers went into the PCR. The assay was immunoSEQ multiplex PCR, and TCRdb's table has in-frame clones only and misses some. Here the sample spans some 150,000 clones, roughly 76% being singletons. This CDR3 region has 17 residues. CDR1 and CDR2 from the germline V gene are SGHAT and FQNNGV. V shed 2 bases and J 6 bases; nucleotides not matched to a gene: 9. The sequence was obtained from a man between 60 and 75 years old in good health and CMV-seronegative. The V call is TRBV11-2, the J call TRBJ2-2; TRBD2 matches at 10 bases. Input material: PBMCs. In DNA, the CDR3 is TGTGCCAGCAGCTTATATTCGGGTAGCGGGGGGTCCGGGGAGCTGTTTTTT. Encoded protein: CASSLYSGSGGSGELFF.